This T cell receptor beta chain is from a study of shared clonotypes between healthy human individuals (dated by TCRdb to 2020 to 2022). The study in broad terms: The cohort included three men and two women between 18 and 49 years of age. To increase sequencing depth and limit assay-specific biases, TCR repertoire library preparation and sequencing were carried out by different laboratories using diverse techniques. Between about 0.8 and 9 billion PBMCs per donor were obtained by leukapheresis. To estimate repertoire size and how much clonotype sharing occurs between individuals, the study deeply sequenced the blood TCR repertoires of 5 or 6 healthy adults. For each donor, three plates each were used for CD4 naive and CD4 memory, two plates were used for CD8 naive, and one plate was used for CD8 memory.

Overall results and qualifications from the work: Naive subsets generally had larger estimated clonotype richness than memory subsets. Sharing across several donors was observed for about 4.8% of naive CD4, 3.5% of naive CD8, roughly 2.4% of memory CD4, and less than 0.45% of memory CD8 clonotypes. Because the study included a small number of donors, the genetic and exposure-history diversity represented was limited. Sampling was limited to blood, and TCR repertoires in tissue likely differ from TCR repertoires in blood. Based on pairwise subsampling, the degree of clonotype sharing among donors was expected to be affected by sequencing depth. Clonotypes shared by all four sorted-subset donors showed higher generation probabilities than non-shared clonotypes. Incomplete sequencing was indicated by rarefaction of sorted-subset datasets, despite the large sequencing depth.

The donors were healthy, HIV-negative adults who had no recently reported acute infections or vaccinations. Every donor was a Caucasian adult living in Nashville, Tennessee, USA. CD4+ T cells were enriched by magnetic negative selection; naive cells were then positively selected on CD45RA, and the negative fraction formed the memory subset. Blood was collected by leukapheresis, and PBMCs were isolated by Ficoll-Histopaque density gradient centrifugation and then cryopreserved in liquid nitrogen vapor phase. Purity and quantity of every magnetically sorted T cell population were checked by analytical flow cytometry. From each sorted fraction, genomic DNA was isolated and quantified by UV absorbance on a Nanodrop 2000c. V drops 0 bases and J drops 0 bases, leaving 4 bases in between. For CDR1 and CDR2, the germline V gene (reference sequence) lists SGHNT and YYREEE. The CDR3 starts with the cysteine, ends with the phenylalanine, and has 14 residues. Here the CDR3 DNA is all that survives: 42 bases in frame from base 1.

Using the deep immunoSEQ assay, multiplex PCR amplified TCR CDR3 regions from genomic DNA. Extracted genomic DNA from each cell subset was distributed evenly across all wells of several immunoSEQ 96-well plates, and each plate was treated as a replicate. Each replicate PCR for sorted subsets received about 180 ng genomic DNA, equal to 28,000 or so T cell genomes. The purified libraries were quantified using a Qubit 3.0 fluorometer, sized with a Bioanalyzer 2100, and then quantified again using the KAPA Library Quantification kit. Every immunoSEQ 96-well plate was sequenced on a separate single-read 150-cycle Illumina NextSeq 550 flow cell. From the authors' description of their analysis: The immunoSEQ output contained only junctional sequences without quality scores, so filtering could not match that applied to full-length reads. Sequences were annotated with PyIR, a Python wrapper for IgBLAST v1.9, using IMGT germline references to assign V/J genes and CDR3. Any read was removed if the V/J assignment was weak (E-value above 1e-6), the CDR3 was missing, or the read contained stop codons, out-of-frame junctions, or ambiguous translated residues. A V3J clonotype was defined by an identical inferred V gene, J gene, and CDR3 amino acid sequence. Percentage overlap between repertoires was calculated by dividing the number of shared unique clonotypes by the size of the smaller repertoire. Repertoire richness was assessed with RTK rarefaction, the Chao1 estimator, and Recon v2.1 estimates of unobserved clonotypes. OLGA was used to compute generation probabilities for all TCRbeta clonotypes that the gDNA method yielded from a handful of donors. TCRdb re-hosts the immuneACCESS table, in-frame sequences only. Its copies lack some clones; in the studies checked, an unresolved V gene accounts for under half of them, and the cause for the rest is not known. V and J calls and clone size follow that table, whereas D and trimming were derived from the DNA. This sample is represented by under 600,000 clones; around 97% of them were singletons. The ten largest clones capture 0.045% to 0.07% of the sample.

As to this clone: It lacks a known antigen. No much larger clonotype is one base removed from it; base qualities were not supplied. Other DNA sequences in the sample encode the same CDR3.

The clonotype was recovered from a woman in her 30s in good health. Input material: naive CD4+ T cells sorted from blood. The cell subset or site label on this specimen signifies: CD45RA+ positively selected. The chain couples TRBV5-4 to TRBJ1-3, with no D gene named confidently. The CDR3 region has the sequence CASSLVGSGNTIYF. The nucleotides read TGTGCCAGCAGCTTGGTCGGCTCTGGAAACACCATATATTTT.